This TCR beta chain emerged from a study of a mutant IDH1 vaccine in newly diagnosed glioma (dated by TCRdb to about 2021). About the study as a whole: Patients received eight vaccinations in weeks 1, 3, 5, 7, 11, 15, 19 and 23, corresponding to visits V03 through V10. Vaccination began 4-6 weeks after radiotherapy alone, or alongside temozolomide cycles in the chemotherapy-containing groups. Of the 30 to 35 treated patients, around 62% were male and around 40% were female, and a mean age of 40.4 years was recorded. Before enrollment, most patients had been given radiochemotherapy with temozolomide as standard therapy, while the rest had received either radiotherapy alone or temozolomide alone. Peripheral blood samples were drawn at six visits, namely V03 (baseline), V05, V07, V10, V12 and V13. For exploratory analyses, about two dozen treated patients had longitudinal TCRB deep sequencing done wherever samples were available.

Library preparation employed the immunoSEQ multiplex PCR assay. The hsTCRB Kit was used according to the manufacturer's protocol to amplify rearranged TCR beta chain sequences. An Illumina MiSeq was used to sequence the TCRB libraries. The paper's processing steps were these. The kit vendor's proprietary platform handled demultiplexing, trimming and gene mapping. In its TCRdb copy, this immuneACCESS table keeps in-frame sequences only and misses some clones. Where compared with another copy, unresolved V genes explain less than half of these, and the others have no known cause. The DNA gave D and trimming, while V, J and clone size come from that table. The sample has fewer than 70,000 clones on record, around 91% of them singletons. Clones ranked in the top ten supply approximately 1.9% of the sample. The time point label, as the study defines it: week 11, during vaccination. Each vaccine dose was 300 ug of a 20-mer mutant IDH1 peptide in Montanide, given subcutaneously with topical imiquimod. Donors had newly diagnosed WHO grade 3 or 4 IDH1-mutant astrocytomas with loss of nuclear ATRX. The samples were drawn from NOA16, a multicentre, single-arm, open-label phase I trial in Germany that tested a mutant IDH1 peptide vaccine in humans for the first time. The DNeasy Blood and Tissue Kit was used to extract genomic DNA from EDTA blood for TCRB sequencing.

Here is what the overall study found, with its caveats: PBMC samples for TCRB deep sequencing were selected based on availability. Immune responses induced by the vaccine were seen in 90% to 95% of patients across multiple MHC alleles. The authors noted that analyses of patient blood samples could not be reproduced because of sample limitations. Pseudoprogression seemed to be unrelated to changes in the top peripheral T cell clonotypes found by TCRB sequencing.

V and J are truncated by 6 bases and 0 bases respectively, leaving an intervening sequence of 14 bases. Reading from cysteine to phenylalanine, the CDR3 counts 15 amino acids. The retained sequence is limited to the CDR3, 45 bases, with the frame set at the first base. Reading the germline V gene gives CDR1 SNHLY and CDR2 FYNNEI. As concerns this clone: Its target antigen remains unknown. There are no base qualities to consult, and no much larger clone falls within one base.

The chain employs TRBV2 and TRBJ1-1, with an unclear D gene assignment. This receptor was identified in a middle-aged man with glioma. Source: PBMCs, taken from a glioma patient whose treatment included an IDH1 peptide vaccine. The CDR3 protein sequence reads: CASSPSGRLNTEAFF. The DNA sequence follows: TGTGCCAGCAGCCCTAGTGGCCGGCTGAACACTGAAGCTTTCTTT.